The 9 T cell receptor beta chains below come from one sample, sequenced in a study of T-cell memory formation after mild COVID-19. One entry per CDR3 protein results from TCRdb running MiXCR on the 5' RACE reads. This sample has around 530,000 distinct CDR3 sequences, with roughly 21% found just once. The sample was PBMCs or a T cell subset sorted from them (not recorded which). The receptors here all came from an adult woman who had mild COVID-19 (a few samples of this study predate the infection). Cell type and time point are not known.

V is TRBV2 and J is TRBJ2-5; 7 positions match TRBD1. CDR3 size: 12 residues. Germline V CDR1 and CDR2: SNHLY, FYNNEI. Trimming removed 8 bases from V and 4 bases from J; junction bases left unmatched: 4. DNA for the CDR3: TGTGCCAGCCGGAGGACAGGAGAGACCCAGTACTTC. Its protein product is CASRRTGETQYF.

The gene calls are TRBV24-1 and TRBJ2-1; 7 bases are shared with TRBD2. This CDR3 contains 17 residues. Germline loops: CDR1 KGHDR, CDR2 SFDVKD. The V segment lost 4 bases and the J segment 0 bases; nucleotides outside the gene matches: 8. The CDR3 nucleotides are TGTGCCACCAGTGACCGAGTAGCGGGCCGCTCCTACAATGAGCAGTTCTTC. This gives the protein CATSDRVAGRSYNEQFF.

The chain recombines TRBV11-3 with TRBJ2-3, with D perhaps TRBD1 or TRBD2 (6 bases each). V was clipped by 2 bases and J by 4 bases, with 10 bases between them. Looked up from germline, CDR1 is SGHNT and CDR2 is YENEEA. CDR3 length equals 14 residues. The CDR3 reads CASSLRRGPDTQYF. CDR3 DNA sequence: TGTGCCAGCAGCTTAAGACGGGGGCCAGATACGCAGTATTTT.

This clonotype has just a few counts. V and J are TRBV24-1 and TRBJ2-1; the D gene is possibly TRBD2 (5 bases). CDR1 KGHDR and CDR2 SFDVKD come from the germline V gene. This CDR3 is 16 amino acids long. The germline V and J ends were trimmed by 2 bases and 6 bases, with 16 bases remaining between them. The CDR3 sequence: CATSDSARGTANEQFF. The DNA of the CDR3 is TGTGCCACCAGTGATTCCGCCCGGGGAACGGCCAATGAGCAGTTCTTC.

This clonotype has just a few counts. This chain connects TRBV7-9 to TRBJ2-1; 7 bases fit TRBD1. Germline values: CDR1 SEHNR, CDR2 FQNEAQ (reference sequence). The CDR3 totals 15 residues. Unmatched junction bases numbered 2, after V lost 1 base and J lost 2 bases. CDR3 coding DNA: TGTGCCAGCAGCTTAGTGGGACAGACCTACAATGAGCAGTTCTTC. It codes for CASSLVGQTYNEQFF. The full variable domain, rest sourced from reference TRBV7-9 and TRBJ2-1, is DTGVSQNPRHKITKRGQNVTFRCDPISEHNRLYWYRQTLGQGPEFLTYFQNEAQLEKSRLLSDRFSAERPKGSFSTLEIQRTEQGDSAMYLCASSLVGQTYNEQFFGPGTRLTVL.

V is TRBV7-2 and J is TRBJ1-2, with D possibly being TRBD1 (6 bases). Trimming took 9 bases from V and 6 from J, leaving 11 bases between them. Germline values: CDR1 SGHTA, CDR2 FQGNSA. The CDR3 sequence is 11 residues long. Written as DNA, the CDR3 is TGTGCCAGTGTGGGGGGCGATGGCTACACCTTC. Protein product: CASVGGDGYTF.

This clonotype appeared a few times. The V call is TRBV7-2, the J call TRBJ2-5, with 7 positions matching TRBD1. In germline, CDR1 is SGHTA, CDR2 FQGNSA. The V segment lost 5 bases and the J segment 5 bases; nucleotides outside the gene matches: 11. The CDR3 length is 15 residues. In DNA form, the CDR3 reads TGTGCCAGCAGCGAATCTACAGGGGTGTGGGAGACCCAGTACTTC. The encoded protein is CASSESTGVWETQYF.

The V call is TRBV5-1, the J call TRBJ1-1; D perhaps matches TRBD1 (6 bases). The CDR3 totals 16 residues. V lost 4 bases to trimming and J lost 3 bases, with 19 bases between them. The germline V gene encodes CDR1 SGHRS and CDR2 YFSETQ. The CDR3 region is CASSALDRPGDTEAFF. CDR3 DNA sequence: TGCGCCAGCAGCGCCCTCGACAGGCCGGGGGACACTGAAGCTTTCTTT. The entire variable domain, with the rest obtained from reference TRBV5-1 and TRBJ1-1, is as follows: KAGVTQTPRYLIKTRGQQVTLSCSPISGHRSVSWYQQTPGQGLQFLFEYFSETQRNKGNFPGRFSGRQFSNSRSEMNVSTLELGDSALYLCASSALDRPGDTEAFFGQGTRLTVV.

This clonotype showed up just a few times. This chain links TRBV6-5 with TRBJ2-3, with D unclear. Trimming took 5 bases from V and 0 from J, leaving 9 bases between them. Germline V gene lookup returns CDR1 MNHEY and CDR2 SVGAGI. This CDR3 is built from 14 residues. The CDR3 region is CASSETPSTDTQYF. The CDR3 DNA reads TGTGCCAGCAGTGAGACACCGAGCACAGATACGCAGTATTTT.